A selection of T cell receptor beta chains follows, all from one sample in a study of blood T cell repertoires in COVID-19. Method: immunoSEQ multiplex PCR; TCRdb's copy keeps in-frame clones and lacks some. The top ten clones hold roughly 7.2% of a sample with roughly 200,000 clones, around 86% of them seen once. The sequencing input was PBMCs or T cells enriched from blood (not recorded which). The receptors originated from a man aged 25-45 years in a cohort exposed to, infected with or recovered from COVID-19 (not recorded which). CDR3s include the opening cysteine and the closing phenylalanine or tryptophan. The D gene is left open where the match is weak. The size of a clone is reported for some rows only, either as once, few or many, or as a class for expanded clones.

>16|NA|TRBD1|TRBV28|TRBJ1-4
TGTGCCAGCAGCGCTCCCAGTGCAGGGGGTGATGAAAAACTGTTTTTT
CASSAPSAGGDEKLFF
>19|NA|TRBD2|TRBV7-6|TRBJ2-3
TGTGCCAGCAGCCCCATCCCGGGACTAGCGCTCTCCTACACAGATACGCAGTATTTT
CASSPIPGLALSYTDTQYF
>15|NA|TRBD2|TRBV9|TRBJ2-3
TGTGCCAGCAGCGTAGGCGGGAGGGTAACAGATACGCAGTATTTT
CASSVGGRVTDTQYF
>13|NA|NA|TRBV12-3/TRBV12-4|TRBJ1-1
TGTGCCAGCAGTTTAGCGCAGGTGACTGAAGCTTTCTTT
CASSLAQVTEAFF
>15|few|NA|TRBV28|TRBJ2-7
TGTGCCAGCAGTATTACAGCCGGGAGCCTCTACGAGCAGTACTTC
CASSITAGSLYEQYF
>15|NA|NA|TRBV11-2|TRBJ1-5
TGTGCCAGCAGCTTAGGGGGCAGAAGCAATCAGCCCCAGCATTTT
CASSLGGRSNQPQHF
>17|NA|TRBD2|TRBV27|TRBJ2-3
TGTGCCAGCAGTTGGGGACTAGCGGGAGCTTTTAGGGATACGCAGTATTTT
CASSWGLAGAFRDTQYF
>16|many|TRBD2|TRBV3-1/TRBV3-2|TRBJ2-3
TGTGCCAGCAGCCGAGTACGACTAGCGAGCACAGATACGCAGTATTTT
CASSRVRLASTDTQYF
>11|NA|NA|TRBV29-1|TRBJ1-1
TGCAGCGGGTGGGGGGAAGGTGAAGCTTTCTTT
CSGWGEGEAFF
>15|NA|TRBD1|TRBV6-1|TRBJ1-1
TGTGCCAGCAGTGAAGGACAGGGGGGGAACACTGAAGCTTTCTTT
CASSEGQGGNTEAFF
>16|NA|NA|TRBV2|TRBJ2-1
TGTGCCAGCACTCCTTTGGGCGGACAGTACTACAATGAGCAGTTCTTC
CASTPLGGQYYNEQFF
>13|once|NA|TRBV18|TRBJ2-2
TGTGCCAGCAGGGGACAGAACACCGGGGAGCTGTTTTTT
CASRGQNTGELFF